What follows are 29 T cell receptor beta chains derived from one specimen sequenced in a study of beta chain features in type 1 diabetes. Findings of the study overall: Among all four CD4+ subsets, Type 1 diabetes patients had TCRB CDR3s that were moderately but significantly shorter.

These receptors lack a known antigen. As every portion of the isolated RNA was reverse transcribed, the sequencing read expressed TCRB transcripts. The protocol was immunoSEQ multiplex PCR, while the TCRdb copy is restricted to in-frame clones and leaves out a portion. The sample has about 180,000 clones, 7.5% to 8.5% seen once. The specimen was central memory CD4+ T cells from blood. These receptors originate from a young man with type 1 diabetes.

V usage is TRBV29-1 and J usage is TRBJ2-3; TRBD1 matches at 7 bases. Germline assignment: CDR1 SQVTM and CDR2 ANQGSEA. V dropped 5 bases and J dropped 1; count of bases not matched to a gene: 9. The CDR3 has 15 residues. Here the CDR3 DNA reads TGCAGCGTTTTGGGCGGGCAGGGGGGCACAGATACGCAGTATTTT. Translation gives CSVLGGQGGTDTQYF.

This clone was observed a few times. The chain combines TRBV5-1 with TRBJ2-3, with TRBD1 identical over 9 bases. This CDR3 has 16 residues. Germline V gene data show CDR1 as SGHRS and CDR2 as YFSETQ. Trimming at V came to 4 bases and at J to 4 bases, leaving 10 bases not matched to a gene. CDR3 amino acids: CASSTRDRVESDTQYF. CDR3 in DNA: TGCGCCAGCAGCACGCGGGACAGGGTGGAATCAGATACGCAGTATTTT.

The chain recombines TRBV11-1 with TRBJ1-3, with D perhaps matching TRBD1 (6 bases). CDR3 size: 13 residues. The V end lost 5 bases, the J end lost 5 bases, and 10 bases lay between the germline ends. Germline V gene lookup returns CDR1 SGHAT and CDR2 FQDESV (reference sequence). CDR3 amino acids: CASSTDRRNTIYF. Written as DNA, the CDR3 is TGTGCCAGCAGCACCGACAGGAGAAACACCATATATTTT.

In this sample, this clone turned up a few times. V usage is TRBV18 and J usage is TRBJ1-1; D perhaps matches TRBD1 (6 bases). The length of the CDR3 is 13 residues. Germline CDR1 and CDR2: KGHSH and LQKENI. V was cut by 4 bases and J by 6 bases, with 12 bases left in between. The CDR3 reads CASSRQGGAEAFF. In DNA, the CDR3 is TGTGCCAGCTCACGACAAGGGGGGGCTGAAGCTTTCTTT.

This clone was seen a handful of times. The chain uses TRBV6-5 and TRBJ2-5; maybe TRBD2 (5 bases). Germline-derived CDR1 and CDR2 are MNHEY and SVGAGI. The V end lost 7 bases, the J end lost 1 base, and 13 bases lay between the germline ends. This CDR3 contains 14 residues. The CDR3, as DNA: TGTGCCAGCAAGAGGGAATCGGCCCAAGAGACCCAGTACTTC. Protein: CASKRESAQETQYF.

This chain joins TRBV2 and TRBJ2-7, with no clear D. The germline V and J ends were trimmed by 4 bases and 6 bases, with 13 bases remaining between them. The CDR3 covers 13 residues. Germline V gene sequence: CDR1 SNHLY, CDR2 FYNNEI. CDR3: CASSVPEASEQYF. The CDR3 nucleotides read TGTGCCAGCAGTGTTCCCGAGGCTAGCGAGCAGTACTTC.

CDR3 in amino acids: CASSSTDGELSYNSPLHF. In DNA, the CDR3 is TGTGCCAGCAGTTCCACCGACGGGGAGTTGTCCTATAATTCACCCCTCCACTTT. The rearrangement joins TRBV28 to TRBJ1-6; no firm D call. This CDR3 comprises 18 residues. Per the germline V gene, CDR1 is MDHEN and CDR2 is SYDVKM. Trimming took off 4 bases at V and 1 base at J, with 17 bases between the two ends.

The rearrangement uses TRBV2 and TRBJ2-6; 8 bases fit TRBD2. This CDR3 comprises 18 residues. The ends lost 6 bases at V and 0 bases at J; junction bases unmatched: 10. Germline-derived CDR1 and CDR2 are SNHLY and FYNNEI. The DNA for the CDR3 is TGTGCCAGCAGGGATCCAAGCGGGGGAATCTCTGGGGCCAACGTCCTGACTTTC. As protein: CASRDPSGGISGANVLTF.

CDR3 nucleotide sequence: TGTGCCAGTAGCATGGACAACTACAATGAGCAGTTCTTC. Its translation: CASSMDNYNEQFF. The V call is TRBV19, the J call TRBJ2-1; D possibly corresponds to TRBD1 (5 bases). Trimming cost V 6 bases and J 3 bases, with 9 bases left between them. Germline V CDR1 and CDR2: LNHDA, SQIVND (reference sequence). The CDR3 consists of 13 residues.

J is TRBJ2-7 and V is TRBV14, with a tentative D call TRBD2 (5 bases). This CDR3 contains 13 residues. V gave up 0 bases and J gave up 6 bases, with 9 bases separating them. Germline CDR1 SGHDN, CDR2 FVKESK. The CDR3 nucleotides are TGTGCCAGCAGCCAAGAACTAGAAACCGAGCAGTACTTC. Translating gives CASSQELETEQYF. Together with reference TRBV14 and TRBJ2-7, the CDR3 gives the full variable domain: EAGVTQFPSHSVIEKGQTVTLRCDPISGHDNLYWYRRVMGKEIKFLLHFVKESKQDESGMPNNRFLAERTGGTYSTLKVQPAELEDSGVYFCASSQELETEQYFGPGTRLTVT.

This clone was observed many times. This chain joins TRBV18 and TRBJ2-4; 10 nucleotides match TRBD2. The junction had 3 bases not matched to a gene; V was cut back by 3 bases and J by 1 base. This CDR3 has 16 residues. Germline CDR1 reads KGHSH; CDR2 reads LQKENI. CDR3 sequence (DNA): TGTGCCAGCTCACCTTGGACTAGCGGCGCCAAAAACATTCAGTACTTC. Translated: CASSPWTSGAKNIQYF.

The sample holds a few counts of this clone. Other DNA sequences in this sample translate to the same CDR3. J is TRBJ1-5 and V is TRBV27; 7 nucleotides agree with TRBD1. V lost 6 bases, J lost 7 bases, and 9 bases stayed unmatched. Germline assignment: CDR1 MNHEY and CDR2 SMNVEV (reference sequence). The CDR3 is 14 residues long. The CDR3 loop reads CASSPQGGGQPQHF. The CDR3 DNA reads TGTGCCAGCAGCCCCCAAGGGGGCGGGCAGCCCCAGCATTTT.

This chain links TRBV11-2 with TRBJ2-1; TRBD1 is a possible D gene (7 bases). The V and J ends lost 3 bases and 8 bases respectively, with 23 bases between them. CDR1 and CDR2 (germline): SGHAT, FQNNGV. CDR3 size: 17 residues. CDR3 sequence: CASSFHRLGGPRHEQFF. The CDR3 region has the DNA TGTGCCAGCAGCTTCCATCGACTAGGGGGCCCCCGCCATGAGCAGTTCTTC.

Here the CDR3 reads CASVGGARSYNEQFF. CDR3 bases: TGTGCCAGCGTAGGGGGGGCCCGTTCCTACAATGAGCAGTTCTTC. This chain uses TRBV28 with TRBJ2-1, with a tentative D call TRBD2 (7 bases). The CDR3 is 15 residues long. Germline assignment: CDR1 MDHEN and CDR2 SYDVKM. The V end was cut by 8 bases, the J end by 1 base, with 15 bases between.

A few counts support this clone. The chain combines TRBV5-4 with TRBJ2-7; 7 nucleotides match TRBD2. After removal of 4 bases from V and 0 bases from J, the junction contained 7 bases not matched to a gene. The CDR3 totals 15 residues. Germline assignment: CDR1 SGHNT and CDR2 YYREEE (reference sequence). The CDR3: CASSPGGESSYEQYF. The DNA of the CDR3 is TGTGCCAGCAGCCCTGGGGGGGAAAGCTCCTACGAGCAGTACTTC.

This clone was counted ten times or more. J is TRBJ2-5 and V is TRBV11-2, with D maybe TRBD2 (5 bases). The CDR3 is 14 amino acids. The germline V and J ends were trimmed by 5 bases and 5 bases, with 15 bases remaining between them. Germline CDR1 and CDR2: SGHAT and FQNNGV. DNA of the CDR3: TGTGCCAGCAGCCACGGCCTGCGGAGGGAGACCCAGTACTTC. Translation gives CASSHGLRRETQYF.

The chain joins TRBV20-1 to TRBJ1-1; 9 nucleotides match TRBD1. The CDR3 is 11 residues long. Per germline, CDR1 DFQATT and CDR2 SNEGSKA (reference sequence). V dropped 5 bases and J dropped 10; count of bases not matched to a gene: 5. As DNA, the CDR3 is TGCAGTGCTGGGACAGGGTCGAGAGCTTTCTTT. This codes for CSAGTGSRAFF.

This clone was counted between two and nine times. This chain connects TRBV15 to TRBJ2-3; D remains unclear. Germline CDR1 is LNHNV and CDR2 is YYDKDF (reference sequence). CDR3 length: 14 residues. The V end lost 0 bases, the J end lost 2 bases, and 6 bases lay between the germline ends. CDR3 amino acids: CATSRDQNTDTQYF. CDR3 DNA sequence: TGTGCCACCAGCAGAGATCAGAACACAGATACGCAGTATTTT.

This clone turned up a few times. The J gene is TRBJ2-1, the V gene TRBV6-5, with D maybe TRBD1 (6 bases). There are 12 residues in the CDR3. The V end was cut by 7 bases, the J end by 12 bases, with 16 bases between. Germline V gene sequence: CDR1 MNHEY, CDR2 SVGAGI. CDR3 region: CASTAQGVGQFF. CDR3 in DNA: TGTGCCAGCACTGCACAGGGAGTAGGGCAGTTCTTC.

J is TRBJ1-3 and V is TRBV4-3, with D uncertain. Trimming stripped 0 bases from V and 0 bases from J, with 6 bases between. Germline CDR1 and CDR2: LGHNA and YSLEER. The CDR3 is 15 residues long. The CDR3 bases are TGCGCCAGCAGCCAAGAAACTGTCTCTGGAAACACCATATATTTT. It codes for CASSQETVSGNTIYF.

Only a few counts were recorded for this clone. This specimen includes other DNA sequences encoding the same CDR3. V is TRBV4-3 and J is TRBJ2-3; 12 nucleotides align to TRBD2. This CDR3 comprises 16 residues. Germline V gives CDR1 LGHNA, CDR2 YSLEER. Unmatched junction bases numbered 2, after V lost 2 bases and J lost 2 bases. The CDR3 loop reads CASSQTSGGNTDTQYF. The CDR3 DNA follows: TGCGCCAGCAGCCAAACTAGCGGGGGGAACACAGATACGCAGTATTTT.

In its sample, this clone was seen a few times. The chain is built from TRBV7-2 and TRBJ2-2, with D perhaps TRBD1 (5 bases). The CDR3 covers 14 residues. Germline lookup yields CDR1 SGHTA and CDR2 FQGNSA. The V end lost 7 bases, the J end lost 0 bases, and 9 bases lay between the germline ends. CDR3 residues: CASIQTANTGELFF. Here the CDR3 DNA reads TGTGCCAGCATCCAGACAGCGAACACCGGGGAGCTGTTTTTT.

This clone has just a few counts. The V gene is TRBV13, the J gene TRBJ2-3, with 13 bases that match TRBD2. Germline CDR1 is PRHDT and CDR2 is FYEKMQ (reference sequence). This CDR3 has 17 residues. V lost 4 bases to trimming and J lost 2 bases; unmatched junction nucleotides: 6. CDR3 sequence (DNA): TGTGCCAGCAGCTCCAAAGGACTAGCGGGGGACACAGATACGCAGTATTTT. Protein product: CASSSKGLAGDTDTQYF.

This clone has a handful of counts. The rearrangement links TRBV14 to TRBJ1-2; 8 bases are shared with TRBD1. CDR1 is SGHDN, CDR2 FVKESK, per germline. Unmatched junction bases numbered 2, after V lost 1 base and J lost 1 base. The CDR3 sequence is 15 residues long. Written as DNA, the CDR3 is TGTGCCAGCAGCCAAGCGACAGGGGATAACTATGGCTACACCTTC. Amino acid sequence: CASSQATGDNYGYTF.

The rearrangement uses TRBV28 and TRBJ2-7; tentatively, D is TRBD1 (6 bases). The CDR3 spans 11 residues. Trimming took off 11 bases at V and 6 bases at J, with 14 bases between the two ends. Germline V gene data show CDR1 as MDHEN and CDR2 as SYDVKM. CDR3 loop: CAGGSVFEQYF. CDR3 coding DNA: TGTGCCGGGGGCAGTGTTTTCGAGCAGTACTTC.

This clone was recorded many times. The rearrangement links TRBV19 to TRBJ1-2, with a weak D call TRBD1 (6 bases). The length of the CDR3 is 13 residues. The V and J ends lost 8 bases and 2 bases respectively, with 12 bases between them. From germline, CDR1 is LNHDA and CDR2 SQIVND (reference sequence). CDR3 nucleotide sequence: TGTGCCAGTTGGACAGAGGAAAACTATGGCTACACCTTC. Its translation is CASWTEENYGYTF.

The V gene is TRBV18, the J gene TRBJ1-1; unclear D gene. The CDR3 runs to 13 residues. Germline V gene data show CDR1 as KGHSH and CDR2 as LQKENI. Deletions cut 0 bases from V and 2 bases from J, with 4 bases between. The chain's CDR3 is CASSPPSNTEAFF. The CDR3 DNA is TGTGCCAGCTCACCACCGAGTAACACTGAAGCTTTCTTT.

This clone was found a few times. The chain employs TRBV7-2 and TRBJ2-3; 9 bases line up with TRBD1. Trimming took 6 bases from V and 4 from J; bases not matched to a gene: 11. The CDR3 contains 16 residues. The V gene's germline CDR1 is SGHTA and CDR2 FQGNSA. Written as DNA, the CDR3 is TGTGCCAGCAGTTATCCGGGACAGGGTCATCCAGATACGCAGTATTTT. This codes for CASSYPGQGHPDTQYF.

This clone was counted many times. This chain uses TRBV28 with TRBJ2-3; TRBD1 is a possible D gene (5 bases). CDR3 size: 14 residues. Trimming took off 3 bases at V and 5 bases at J, with 12 bases between the two ends. Germline V gives CDR1 MDHEN, CDR2 SYDVKM. Here the CDR3 reads CASSLERGVDTQYF. Written as DNA, the CDR3 is TGTGCCAGCAGTTTGGAAAGGGGTGTAGATACGCAGTATTTT.